The source of this T cell receptor (beta chain) is a study of cytomegalovirus exposure and HLA in healthy donors. Study context: Unique TCRs from HLA-typed donors, 75 million to 100 million of them, were held in an early data release. Findings of the study overall: Most CMV-associated TCR beta chains appeared HLA-restricted in a later analysis.

In regard to this clone: Its antigen is not known.

This CDR3 is 15 amino acids long. V was pared by 3 bases and J by 2 bases, with 14 bases between. Germline loops: CDR1 SGHVS, CDR2 FQNEAQ. PCR employed 60 Vbeta and 13 Jbeta primers. The authors' processing: Approximately 10 million shared chains were among around 78 million unique TCR beta chains counted in a later analysis. TCRdb's table, derived via immunoSEQ multiplex PCR, lists solely in-frame clones and lacks some. That table furnishes V, J and clone size, whereas the DNA furnished D and trimming. The sample totals about 110,000 clones; its top ten clones hold roughly 4%. Sequencing was performed on PBMCs. The TCR was taken from a man aged 18 to 29 in good health and CMV-seronegative. V usage is TRBV7-8 and J usage is TRBJ2-7; D is possibly TRBD2 (6 bases). The CDR3 nucleotides are TGTGCCAGCAGCTTGAGGAGGGTGGGGGCCTACGAGCAGTACTTC. It codes for CASSLRRVGAYEQYF.